Shown below are 8 T cell receptor beta chains from a single sample sequenced in a study of vaccination and CD4 T cells after COVID-19. Researchers used the Oncomine TCR Beta short-read assay to sequence DNA from cultured CD4+ T cells. TCRdb fed the PCR reads into MiXCR, producing one record per CDR3 protein. The sample gives 15,000 to 17,000 distinct CDR3 sequences, around half of which show up once; around 15% is in the top ten. Treatment described: approximately 10-day PBMC culture with coronavirus spike peptide pools or control peptides (ViraFEST assay). These receptors have no identified antigens. Sequencing was done on a sample of CD4+ T cells from blood, cultured in vitro. These TCRs come from a human donor who had recovered from COVID-19.

This clonotype has only one observation. This sequence joins TRBV2 and TRBJ2-7; weak D call: TRBD2 (6 bases). V gave up 0 bases and J gave up 7 bases, with 13 bases separating them. Germline-derived CDR1 and CDR2 are SNHLY and FYNNEI. CDR3 size: 14 residues. The CDR3 protein is CASSEAIRGWEQYF. The CDR3 region has the DNA TGTGCCAGCAGTGAAGCCATTCGGGGGTGGGAGCAGTACTTC.

This rearrangement joins TRBV6-5 to TRBJ2-6; TRBD1 aligns across 7 bases. CDR1 is MNHEY, CDR2 SVGAGI, per germline. Losses at the gene ends were 4 bases for V and 2 bases for J; bases not matched to a gene: 5. The CDR3 extends over 16 amino acids. This CDR3 reads CASSLRQGTGANVLTF. In DNA, the CDR3 is TGTGCCAGCAGTTTAAGACAGGGTACTGGGGCCAACGTCCTGACTTTC.

This chain links TRBV7-9 with TRBJ2-3, with D uncertain. The CDR3 contains 14 residues. V lost 3 bases and J lost 1, with 8 bases in between. Germline lookup yields CDR1 SEHNR and CDR2 FQNEAQ (reference sequence). This CDR3 reads CASSLNTGTDTQYF. The CDR3 nucleotides are TGTGCCAGCAGCTTGAACACGGGCACAGATACGCAGTATTTT.

This clonotype was counted a few times. The V call is TRBV4-2, the J call TRBJ2-7; D is unclear. The CDR3 extends over 14 amino acids. V was shortened by 1 base and J by 0 bases, with 7 bases between the two germline ends. Germline CDR1 and CDR2: LGHNA and YNFKEQ. Here the CDR3 reads CASSQAAASYEQYF. The CDR3 region has the DNA TGTGCCAGCAGCCAAGCGGCAGCCTCCTACGAGCAGTACTTC.

The V and J genes are TRBV18 and TRBJ1-1; no clear D gene. The CDR3 sequence is 12 residues long. In germline, CDR1 is KGHSH, CDR2 LQKENI. V was clipped by 3 bases and J by 5 bases, with 7 bases between them. CDR3 DNA sequence: TGTGCCAGCTCACCCGCCTTGACTGAAGCTTTCTTT. It encodes CASSPALTEAFF.

The chain recombines TRBV7-9 with TRBJ1-1; D remains unclear. The ends were cut back, 2 bases at V and 2 bases at J, with 6 bases in the middle. The CDR3 loop spans 13 amino acids. In germline, CDR1 is SEHNR, CDR2 FQNEAQ (reference sequence). CDR3 DNA sequence: TGTGCCAGCAGCTTAACTGTAAACACTGAAGCTTTCTTT. Protein product: CASSLTVNTEAFF.

The V call is TRBV6-1, the J call TRBJ1-1, with 9 bases aligning to TRBD1. The trim removed 5 bases at V and 0 bases at J, leaving 7 bases unmatched. Per germline, CDR1 MNHNS and CDR2 SASEGT. The CDR3 covers 16 residues. The CDR3: CASSPHRGQMNTEAFF. CDR3 sequence (DNA): TGTGCCAGCAGTCCTCACAGGGGGCAGATGAACACTGAAGCTTTCTTT.

Remarks on this clonotype: The junction departs from germline at one end; a sequencing error may be responsible. The rearrangement links TRBV27 to TRBJ1-3; the D is unclear. CDR3 length: 15 amino acids. Looked up from germline, CDR1 is MNHEY and CDR2 is SMNVEV (reference sequence). The CDR3 bases are TGTGCCAGCAGTTTATCCGGGGTAATCGGAAACACCACATATTTT. It specifies CASSLSGVIGNTTYF.